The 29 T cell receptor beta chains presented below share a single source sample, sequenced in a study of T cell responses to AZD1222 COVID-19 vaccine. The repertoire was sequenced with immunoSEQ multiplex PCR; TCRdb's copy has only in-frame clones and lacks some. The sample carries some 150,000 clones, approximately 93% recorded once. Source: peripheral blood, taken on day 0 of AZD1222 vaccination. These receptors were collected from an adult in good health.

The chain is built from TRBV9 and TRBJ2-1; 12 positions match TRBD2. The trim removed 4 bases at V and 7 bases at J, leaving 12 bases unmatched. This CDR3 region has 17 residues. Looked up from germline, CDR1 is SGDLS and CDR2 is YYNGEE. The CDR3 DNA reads TGTGCCAGCAGCCCGAGACTAGCGGGAGATGTAAAGAATGAGCAGTTCTTC. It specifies CASSPRLAGDVKNEQFF.

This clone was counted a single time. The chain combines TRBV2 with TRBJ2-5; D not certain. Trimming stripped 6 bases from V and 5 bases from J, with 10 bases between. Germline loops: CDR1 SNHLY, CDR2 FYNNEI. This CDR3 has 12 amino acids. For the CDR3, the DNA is TGTGCCAGCAGCCTCGACCCCGAGACCCAGTACTTC. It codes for CASSLDPETQYF.

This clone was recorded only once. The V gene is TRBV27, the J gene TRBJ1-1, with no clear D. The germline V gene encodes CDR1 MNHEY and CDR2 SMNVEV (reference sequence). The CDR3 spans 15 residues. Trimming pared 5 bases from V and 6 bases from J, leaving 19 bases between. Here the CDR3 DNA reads TGTGCCAGCAGTCCTTTTGGCAATGAGCGAGCTGAAGCTTTCTTT. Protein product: CASSPFGNERAEAFF.

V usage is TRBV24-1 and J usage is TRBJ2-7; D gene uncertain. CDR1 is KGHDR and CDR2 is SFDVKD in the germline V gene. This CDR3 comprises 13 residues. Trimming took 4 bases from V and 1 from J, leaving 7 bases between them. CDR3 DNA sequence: TGTGCCACCAGTGACCCCCATTCCTACGAGCAGTACTTC. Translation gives CATSDPHSYEQYF.

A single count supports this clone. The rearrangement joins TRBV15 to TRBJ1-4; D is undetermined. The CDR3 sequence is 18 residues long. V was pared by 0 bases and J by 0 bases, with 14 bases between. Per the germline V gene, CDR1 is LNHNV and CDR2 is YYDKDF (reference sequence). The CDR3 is CATSRDIAAPATNEKLFF. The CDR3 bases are TGTGCCACCAGCAGAGATATTGCCGCACCTGCAACTAATGAAAAACTGTTTTTT.

CDR3 region: CASSIGLGELFF. In DNA, the CDR3 is TGTGCCAGTAGTATAGGCTTAGGGGAGCTGTTTTTT. The chain has TRBV19 and TRBJ2-2; no clear D. Germline CDR1 reads LNHDA; CDR2 reads SQIVND (reference sequence). The CDR3 extends over 12 amino acids. Trimming removed 1 base from V and 8 bases from J, with 5 bases in between.

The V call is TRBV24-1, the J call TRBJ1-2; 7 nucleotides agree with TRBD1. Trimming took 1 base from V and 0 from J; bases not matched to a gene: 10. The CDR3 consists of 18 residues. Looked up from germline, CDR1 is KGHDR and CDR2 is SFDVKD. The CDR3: CATSDFTPDRYPNYGYTF. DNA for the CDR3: TGTGCCACCAGTGATTTTACCCCGGACAGGTACCCTAACTATGGCTACACCTTC.

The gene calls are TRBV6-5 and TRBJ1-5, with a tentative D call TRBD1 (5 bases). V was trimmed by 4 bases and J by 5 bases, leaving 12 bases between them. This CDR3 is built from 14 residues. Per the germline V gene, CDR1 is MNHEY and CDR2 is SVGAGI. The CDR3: CASSLGALYQPQHF. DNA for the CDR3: TGTGCCAGCAGTTTAGGGGCCCTATATCAGCCCCAGCATTTT.

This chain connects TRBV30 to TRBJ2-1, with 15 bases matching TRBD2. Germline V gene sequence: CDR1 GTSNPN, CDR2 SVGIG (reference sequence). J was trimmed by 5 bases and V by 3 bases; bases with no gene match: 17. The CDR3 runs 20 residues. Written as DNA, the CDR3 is TGTGCCTGGAGGGACCCAGGACTAGCGGGAGGGACCCTTTCCGACAATGAGCAGTTCTTC. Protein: CAWRDPGLAGGTLSDNEQFF.

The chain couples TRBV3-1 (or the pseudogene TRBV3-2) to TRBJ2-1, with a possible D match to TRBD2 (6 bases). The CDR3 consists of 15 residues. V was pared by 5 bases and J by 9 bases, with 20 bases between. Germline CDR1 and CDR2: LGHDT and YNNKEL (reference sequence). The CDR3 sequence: CASSGSREVGGEQFF. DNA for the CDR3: TGTGCCAGCAGCGGATCCAGGGAGGTTGGGGGTGAGCAGTTCTTC.

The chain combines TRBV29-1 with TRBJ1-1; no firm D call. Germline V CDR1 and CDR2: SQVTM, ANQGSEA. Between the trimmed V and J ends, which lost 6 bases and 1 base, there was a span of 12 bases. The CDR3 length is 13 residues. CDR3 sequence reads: CSVQPDGNTEAFF. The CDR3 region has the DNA TGCAGCGTCCAACCGGACGGGAACACTGAAGCTTTCTTT.

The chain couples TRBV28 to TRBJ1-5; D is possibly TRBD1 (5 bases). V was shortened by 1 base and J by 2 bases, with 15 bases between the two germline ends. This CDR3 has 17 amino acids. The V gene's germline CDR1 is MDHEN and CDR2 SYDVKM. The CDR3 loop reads CASSLFSGLEGNQPQHF. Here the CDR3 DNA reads TGTGCCAGCAGTTTATTCTCGGGACTGGAAGGCAATCAGCCCCAGCATTTT.

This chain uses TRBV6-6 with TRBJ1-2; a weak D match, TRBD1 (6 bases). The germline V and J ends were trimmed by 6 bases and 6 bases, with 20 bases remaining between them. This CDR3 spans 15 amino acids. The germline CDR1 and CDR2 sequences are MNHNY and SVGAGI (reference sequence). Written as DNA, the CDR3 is TGTGCCAGCAGGGGGACCGGGACACGGATAGATGGCTACACCTTC. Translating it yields CASRGTGTRIDGYTF.

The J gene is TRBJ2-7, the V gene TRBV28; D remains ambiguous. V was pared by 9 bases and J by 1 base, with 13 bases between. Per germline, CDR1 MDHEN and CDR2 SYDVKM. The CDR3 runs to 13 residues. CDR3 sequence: CASSDGSSYEQYF. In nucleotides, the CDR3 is TGTGCCAGTTCGGACGGATCTTCCTACGAGCAGTACTTC.

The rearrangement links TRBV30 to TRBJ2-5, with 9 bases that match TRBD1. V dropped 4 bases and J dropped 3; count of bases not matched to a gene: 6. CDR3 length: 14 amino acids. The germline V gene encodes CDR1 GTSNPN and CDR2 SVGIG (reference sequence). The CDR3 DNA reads TGTGCCTGGATCAAGACAGGGGGGAAAGAGACCCAGTACTTC. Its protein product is CAWIKTGGKETQYF.

Written as DNA, the CDR3 is TGTGCCAGCAGTGAGTTGGCCAATAATGAAAAACTGTTTTTT. Encoded protein: CASSELANNEKLFF. This chain connects TRBV2 to TRBJ1-4, with D uncertain. CDR3 length equals 14 residues. Per the germline V gene, CDR1 is SNHLY and CDR2 is FYNNEI. V shed 3 bases and J shed 4 bases, with 9 bases lying between them.

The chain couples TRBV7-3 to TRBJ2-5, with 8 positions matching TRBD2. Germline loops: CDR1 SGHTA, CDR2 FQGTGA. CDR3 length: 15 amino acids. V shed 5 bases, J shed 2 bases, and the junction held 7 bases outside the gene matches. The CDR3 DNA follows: TGTGCCAGCAGCCCGAACGGGGGGGTACAAGAGACCCAGTACTTC. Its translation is CASSPNGGVQETQYF.

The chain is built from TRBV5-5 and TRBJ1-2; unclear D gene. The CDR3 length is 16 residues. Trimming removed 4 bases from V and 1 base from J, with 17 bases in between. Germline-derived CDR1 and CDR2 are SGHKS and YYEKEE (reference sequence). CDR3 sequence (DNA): TGTGCCAGCAGCCCGGCGGTGGGTAGTGGTAACTATGGCTACACCTTC. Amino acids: CASSPAVGSGNYGYTF.

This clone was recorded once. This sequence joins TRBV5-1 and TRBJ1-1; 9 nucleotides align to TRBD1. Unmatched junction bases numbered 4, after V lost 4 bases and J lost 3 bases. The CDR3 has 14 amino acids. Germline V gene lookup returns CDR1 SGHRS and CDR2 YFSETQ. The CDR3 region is CASSKQGADTEAFF. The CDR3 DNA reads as TGCGCCAGCAGCAAACAGGGGGCAGACACTGAAGCTTTCTTT.

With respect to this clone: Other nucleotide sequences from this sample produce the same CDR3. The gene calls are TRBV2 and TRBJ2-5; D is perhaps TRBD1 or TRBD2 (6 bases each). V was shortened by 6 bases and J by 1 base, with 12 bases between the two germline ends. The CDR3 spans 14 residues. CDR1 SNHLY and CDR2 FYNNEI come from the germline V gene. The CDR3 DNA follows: TGTGCCAGCAGGCCGCGGGACACCCAAGAGACCCAGTACTTC. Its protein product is CASRPRDTQETQYF.

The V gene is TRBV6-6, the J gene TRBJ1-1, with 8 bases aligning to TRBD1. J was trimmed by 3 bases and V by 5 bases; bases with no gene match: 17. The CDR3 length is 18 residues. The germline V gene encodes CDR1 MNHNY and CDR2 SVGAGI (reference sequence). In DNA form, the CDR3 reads TGTGCCAGCAGTCCCTATTTTTTGGGCCAGGGGGCTGACACTGAAGCTTTCTTT. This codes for CASSPYFLGQGADTEAFF.

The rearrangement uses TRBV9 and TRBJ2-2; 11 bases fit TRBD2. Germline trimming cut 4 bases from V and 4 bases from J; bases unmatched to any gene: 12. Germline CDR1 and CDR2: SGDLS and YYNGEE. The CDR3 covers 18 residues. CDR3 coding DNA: TGTGCCAGCAGCTTCTTTCCACTAGCGGGAGTGGGCACCGGGGAGCTGTTTTTT. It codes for CASSFFPLAGVGTGELFF.

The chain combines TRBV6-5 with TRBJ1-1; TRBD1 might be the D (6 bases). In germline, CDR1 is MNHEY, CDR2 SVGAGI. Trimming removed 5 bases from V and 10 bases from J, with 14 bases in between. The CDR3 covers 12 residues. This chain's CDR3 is CASSTSSGAAFF. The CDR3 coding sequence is TGTGCCAGCAGTACGTCATCGGGGGCAGCTTTCTTT.

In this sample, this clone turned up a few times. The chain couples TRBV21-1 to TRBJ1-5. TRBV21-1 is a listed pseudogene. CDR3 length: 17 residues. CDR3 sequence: CASSKGPTGPRPEPQHF. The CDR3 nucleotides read TGTGCCAGCAGCAAAGGCCCCACCGGGCCCCGCCCAGAACCCCAGCATTTT.

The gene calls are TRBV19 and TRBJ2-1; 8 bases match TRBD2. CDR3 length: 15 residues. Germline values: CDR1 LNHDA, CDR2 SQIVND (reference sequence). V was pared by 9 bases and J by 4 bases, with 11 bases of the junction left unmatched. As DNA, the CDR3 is TGTGCCAGCAGACTACTAGCGGAGCCTTACAATGAGCAGTTCTTC. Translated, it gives CASRLLAEPYNEQFF.

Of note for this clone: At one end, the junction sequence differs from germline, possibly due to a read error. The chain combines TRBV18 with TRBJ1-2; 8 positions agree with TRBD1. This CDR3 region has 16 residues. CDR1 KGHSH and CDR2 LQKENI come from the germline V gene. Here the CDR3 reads CASSPQRDRQQEGYTF. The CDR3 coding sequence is TGTGCCAGCTCCCCACAAAGGGACAGGCAGCAGGAGGGCTACACCTTC.

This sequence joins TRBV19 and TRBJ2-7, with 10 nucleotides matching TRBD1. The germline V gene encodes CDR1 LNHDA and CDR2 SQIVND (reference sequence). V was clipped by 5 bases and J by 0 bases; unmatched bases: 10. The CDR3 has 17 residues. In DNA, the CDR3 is TGTGCCAGTAGTGTAGGGACAGGGGATGAGAGCTCCTACGAGCAGTACTTC. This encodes CASSVGTGDESSYEQYF.

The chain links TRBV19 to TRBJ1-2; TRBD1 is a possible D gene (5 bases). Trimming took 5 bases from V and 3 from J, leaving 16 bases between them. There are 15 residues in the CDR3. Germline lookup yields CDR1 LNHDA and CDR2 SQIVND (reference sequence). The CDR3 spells CASSPRSGPYYGYTF. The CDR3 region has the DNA TGTGCCAGTAGTCCCCGTTCAGGGCCTTACTATGGCTACACCTTC.

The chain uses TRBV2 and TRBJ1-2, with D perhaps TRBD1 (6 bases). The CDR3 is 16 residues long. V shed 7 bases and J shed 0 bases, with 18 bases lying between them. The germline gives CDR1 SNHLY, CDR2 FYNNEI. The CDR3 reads CASTLSRQATNYGYTF. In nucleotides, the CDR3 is TGTGCCAGCACCCTGTCCCGACAGGCAACTAACTATGGCTACACCTTC.